These 30 T cell receptor beta chains originate from one sample sequenced in a study of blood T cell repertoires in COVID-19 (TCRdb year 2020). Libraries came from the immunoSEQ multiplex PCR assay. TCRdb carries this immuneACCESS record with in-frame sequences only. Its versions omit some clonotypes, under half of them owing to an unresolved V gene in the studies checked, with the rest unexplained. The sample table lists 200,000 to 250,000 clones, about nine tenths of them with a count of one. The ten largest clones add up to 10% of the sample. Sequenced: PBMCs or T cells enriched from blood (not recorded which). These receptors were taken from a man aged 18-30 years with acute COVID-19.

This clone was seen a single time. The chain carries TRBV7-6 and TRBJ2-1; unclear D gene. Germline lookup yields CDR1 SGHVS and CDR2 FNYEAQ. CDR3 length: 16 residues. Trimming cost V 1 base and J 5 bases, with 15 bases left between them. As DNA, the CDR3 is TGTGCCAGCAGCTTAGAATTTAGCCTCACAAACAATGAGCAGTTCTTC. As protein: CASSLEFSLTNNEQFF. The full variable domain, in which reference TRBV7-6 and TRBJ2-1 provide the parts outside the CDR3, is GAGVSQSPRYKVTKRGQDVALRCDPISGHVSLYWYRQALGQGPEFLTYFNYEAQQDKSGLPNDRFSAERPEGSISTLTIQRTEQRDSAMYRCASSLEFSLTNNEQFFGPGTRLTVL.

The chain employs TRBV28 and TRBJ2-5; the match to TRBD1 covers 9 bases. The length of the CDR3 is 15 residues. Trimming cost V 8 bases and J 2 bases; bases outside gene matches: 9. Germline assignment: CDR1 MDHEN and CDR2 SYDVKM. CDR3 region: CASGSGGQGQETQYF. For the CDR3, the DNA is TGTGCCAGCGGTTCGGGGGGACAGGGTCAAGAGACCCAGTACTTC.

CDR3 nucleotide sequence: TGTGCCAGCAGCCAGCAGGAGGCTGGCTACACCTTC. This codes for CASSQQEAGYTF. The chain couples TRBV28 to TRBJ1-2; D not resolved. Trimming took 6 bases from V and 7 from J, leaving 12 bases between them. The CDR3 is 12 amino acids. The germline V gene encodes CDR1 MDHEN and CDR2 SYDVKM.

The chain is built from TRBV29-1 and TRBJ2-3; TRBD1 agrees at 8 bases. The CDR3 sequence is 16 residues long. With V trimmed by 4 bases and J by 0 bases, 9 bases remained unmatched. Germline loops: CDR1 SQVTM, CDR2 ANQGSEA. The CDR3 DNA reads TGCAGCGTTGGTCGAACCGGGACAGGAAGCACAGATACGCAGTATTTT. It is translated as CSVGRTGTGSTDTQYF.

The rearrangement joins TRBV20-1 to TRBJ2-3; 9 nucleotides align to TRBD1. V was clipped by 3 bases and J by 7 bases; unmatched bases: 11. The V gene's germline CDR1 is DFQATT and CDR2 SNEGSKA (reference sequence). The CDR3 has 15 amino acids. The CDR3 here is CSASLTGGGLYTQYF. CDR3 nucleotide sequence: TGCAGTGCTAGTTTAACAGGGGGCGGTTTGTATACGCAGTATTTT.

The rearrangement uses TRBV4-3 and TRBJ2-3; no reliable D call. Germline CDR1 reads LGHNA; CDR2 reads YSLEER. The CDR3 loop spans 14 amino acids. V lost 0 bases to trimming and J lost 0 bases, with 4 bases between them. The CDR3 DNA is TGCGCCAGCAGCCAAGATGGCAGCACAGATACGCAGTATTTT. Translating gives CASSQDGSTDTQYF.

CDR3 protein: CASVTRTGGIRSPLHF. The CDR3 DNA is TGTGCCAGCGTGACTCGGACAGGGGGCATCAGGTCACCCCTCCACTTT. This chain joins TRBV28 and TRBJ1-6, with 11 bases aligning to TRBD1. With 8 bases clipped from V and 10 bases from J, the junction kept 13 bases outside the gene matches. Germline V gene data show CDR1 as MDHEN and CDR2 as SYDVKM. The CDR3 spans 16 residues.

The chain joins TRBV27 to TRBJ1-1, with 7 bases identical to TRBD1. CDR1 and CDR2 (germline): MNHEY, SMNVEV (reference sequence). After removal of 5 bases from V and 2 bases from J, the junction contained 11 bases not matched to a gene. This CDR3 spans 16 amino acids. CDR3 amino acids: CASSQTGYGYNTEAFF. DNA of the CDR3: TGTGCCAGCAGTCAGACAGGGTACGGGTACAACACTGAAGCTTTCTTT.

The chain recombines TRBV5-4 with TRBJ2-5; the match to TRBD1 covers 8 bases. The V segment lost 4 bases and the J segment 2 bases; nucleotides outside the gene matches: 1. Per germline, CDR1 SGHNT and CDR2 YYREEE (reference sequence). The CDR3 consists of 13 residues. CDR3 residues: CASSGTGQETQYF. CDR3 coding DNA: TGTGCCAGCAGCGGGACAGGACAAGAGACCCAGTACTTC.

The rearrangement joins TRBV5-1 to TRBJ1-4; D not certain. The CDR3 sequence is 13 residues long. Germline V gene data show CDR1 as SGHRS and CDR2 as YFSETQ. Between the trimmed V and J ends, which lost 4 bases and 0 bases, there was a span of 4 bases. CDR3 region: CASSTATNEKLFF. The CDR3 region has the DNA TGCGCCAGCAGCACGGCAACTAATGAAAAACTGTTTTTT. The complete variable domain, with remaining parts taken from reference TRBV5-1 and TRBJ1-4, reads KAGVTQTPRYLIKTRGQQVTLSCSPISGHRSVSWYQQTPGQGLQFLFEYFSETQRNKGNFPGRFSGRQFSNSRSEMNVSTLELGDSALYLCASSTATNEKLFFGSGTQLSVL.

This chain connects TRBV30 to TRBJ2-5; TRBD1 aligns across 9 bases. This CDR3 is built from 15 residues. Germline V lookup: CDR1 GTSNPN, CDR2 SVGIG (reference sequence). Germline trimming cut 1 base from V and 8 bases from J; bases unmatched to any gene: 11. The CDR3 nucleotides read TGTGCCTGGAGTGCCTCCCCGGGACAGGGTGGAACCCAGTACTTC. It yields the protein CAWSASPGQGGTQYF.

The chain uses TRBV5-6 and TRBJ2-3; possibly TRBD2 for D (5 bases). Germline CDR1 is SGHDT and CDR2 is YYEEEE. This CDR3 spans 15 amino acids. Trimming stripped 1 base from V and 0 bases from J, with 9 bases between. The CDR3, as DNA: TGTGCCAGCAGCTTGTGGGCGGGTAGCACAGATACGCAGTATTTT. It yields the protein CASSLWAGSTDTQYF.

The chain has TRBV10-3 and TRBJ2-7; 7 bases are a match to TRBD2. This CDR3 is built from 14 residues. Unmatched junction bases numbered 1, after V lost 2 bases and J lost 0 bases. Looked up from germline, CDR1 is ENHRY and CDR2 is SYGVKD. The CDR3 loop reads CAISEGGSSYEQYF. Here the CDR3 DNA reads TGTGCCATCAGTGAGGGCGGGAGCTCCTACGAGCAGTACTTC.

This clone was seen a single time. The rearrangement joins TRBV18 to TRBJ1-1; D not certain. Per germline, CDR1 KGHSH and CDR2 LQKENI. V was shortened by 2 bases and J by 1 base, with 8 bases between the two germline ends. This CDR3 spans 14 amino acids. The CDR3 protein is CASSPDDKNTEAFF. DNA for the CDR3: TGTGCCAGCTCACCAGACGACAAGAACACTGAAGCTTTCTTT.

The rearrangement joins TRBV7-2 to TRBJ2-3, with 7 bases lining up with TRBD2. The CDR3 is 13 amino acids. The germline gives CDR1 SGHTA, CDR2 FQGNSA. Losses at the gene ends were 6 bases for V and 7 bases for J; bases not matched to a gene: 7. The CDR3, as DNA: TGTGCCAGCAGACGACTAGCAGGAAATACGCAGTATTTT. As protein: CASRRLAGNTQYF.

The chain is built from TRBV6-4 and TRBJ2-7, with a possible D match to TRBD2 (6 bases). CDR1 and CDR2 (germline): MRHNA, SNTAGT. The CDR3 is 14 amino acids. V gave up 9 bases and J gave up 3 bases, with 18 bases separating them. The CDR3 nucleotides read TGTGCCAGAAGGCGGGACGGGGAGAACTACGAGCAGTACTTC. Amino acid sequence: CARRRDGENYEQYF.

The V and J genes are TRBV28 and TRBJ1-2; 8 bases map to TRBD1. J gave up 3 bases and V 6 bases, and 9 bases lay outside the gene matches. Germline V CDR1 and CDR2: MDHEN, SYDVKM. The CDR3 extends over 15 amino acids. Here the CDR3 reads CASSQRTGSYYGYTF. CDR3 DNA sequence: TGTGCCAGCAGCCAGAGGACAGGGAGTTACTATGGCTACACCTTC.

This clone was seen a single time. The chain uses TRBV27 and TRBJ2-7, with 12 positions matching TRBD1. Germline CDR1 is MNHEY and CDR2 is SMNVEV (reference sequence). The CDR3 has 16 residues. The junction had 9 bases not matched to a gene; V was cut back by 4 bases and J by 5 bases. In DNA, the CDR3 is TGTGCCAGCAGTTCTTCCCCCGGGACAGGGGGCGACGAGCAGTACTTC. Amino acid sequence: CASSSSPGTGGDEQYF.

J is TRBJ1-2 and V is TRBV28, with D possibly being TRBD1 (5 bases). Deletions cut 2 bases from V and 7 bases from J, with 11 bases between. Germline V gene sequence: CDR1 MDHEN, CDR2 SYDVKM. The CDR3 is 13 residues long. In DNA form, the CDR3 reads TGTGCCAGCAGTTTAACGGGGGTAGGTGGCTACACCTTC. Translating it yields CASSLTGVGGYTF.

V and J are TRBV4-2 and TRBJ1-6; 9 nucleotides align to TRBD1. Germline lookup yields CDR1 LGHNA and CDR2 YNFKEQ. With V trimmed by 0 bases and J by 8 bases, 5 bases remained unmatched. CDR3 length: 16 residues. The CDR3 nucleotides read TGTGCCAGCAGCCAAGATTGGGGACAGGGTGATTCACCCCTCCACTTT. It codes for CASSQDWGQGDSPLHF.

The CDR3 sequence: CASSQTSGPGVEQYF. In DNA form, the CDR3 reads TGCGCCAGCAGCCAGACTAGCGGGCCGGGTGTCGAGCAGTACTTC. The chain is built from TRBV4-1 and TRBJ2-7; 10 bases fit TRBD2. The CDR3 has 15 amino acids. With 3 bases clipped from V and 6 bases from J, the junction kept 8 bases outside the gene matches. Germline V gives CDR1 MGHRA, CDR2 YSYEKL.

V and J are TRBV19 and TRBJ1-5; 10 nucleotides agree with TRBD1. CDR1 LNHDA and CDR2 SQIVND come from the germline V gene (reference sequence). V was pared by 6 bases and J by 1 base, with 12 bases of the junction left unmatched. The CDR3 sequence is 18 residues long. Written as DNA, the CDR3 is TGTGCCAGTAGCCGGGACAGGGGATTAAGGGGAAGCAATCAGCCCCAGCATTTT. Encoded protein: CASSRDRGLRGSNQPQHF.

The V gene is TRBV5-6, the J gene TRBJ1-5, with D possibly being TRBD1 (5 bases). Germline CDR1 SGHDT, CDR2 YYEEEE. This CDR3 has 17 amino acids. V was shortened by 2 bases and J by 5 bases, with 20 bases between the two germline ends. CDR3 nucleotide sequence: TGTGCCAGCAGCTTCCGACGGAACATCAGGGTAGATCAGCCCCAGCATTTT. Amino acid sequence: CASSFRRNIRVDQPQHF.

This clone was seen just once. V and J are TRBV7-6 and TRBJ2-5; the D gene is possibly TRBD2 (6 bases). The germline V gene has CDR1 SGHVS and CDR2 FNYEAQ. The CDR3 length is 16 residues. V lost 1 base to trimming and J lost 5 bases, with 17 bases between them. For the CDR3, the DNA is TGTGCCAGCAGCTTAGGGGCTAGCGATCCTCGGGAGACCCAGTACTTC. Protein sequence: CASSLGASDPRETQYF.

V gene TRBV7-9 combines with J gene TRBJ2-2; D is uncertain. V dropped 5 bases and J dropped 0 bases, with 13 bases sitting between them. CDR1 and CDR2 (germline): SEHNR, FQNEAQ (reference sequence). The CDR3 has 16 amino acids. The CDR3 DNA is TGTGCCAGCAGCCGTACAGAATTAGCGAACACCGGGGAGCTGTTTTTT. It codes for CASSRTELANTGELFF.

This chain links TRBV7-8 with TRBJ1-3, with D possibly TRBD1 on 5 matching bases. Trimming removed 0 bases from V and 3 bases from J, with 9 bases in between. This CDR3 has 15 amino acids. Germline assignment: CDR1 SGHVS and CDR2 FQNEAQ. The CDR3 reads CASSLAEGRGNTIYF. As DNA, the CDR3 is TGTGCCAGCAGCTTAGCGGAGGGACGTGGAAACACCATATATTTT.

J is TRBJ2-3 and V is TRBV2, with D maybe TRBD1 (7 bases). The CDR3 length is 18 residues. Germline CDR1 reads SNHLY; CDR2 reads FYNNEI. Trimming left V 5 bases short and J 5 bases short, with 26 bases between. The CDR3 DNA is TGTGCCAGCAGTAGACAGGGTTTCGGGGGAGTGATTTTAGATACGCAGTATTTT. Residues: CASSRQGFGGVILDTQYF.

This chain joins TRBV6-5 and TRBJ2-7; TRBD2 aligns across 8 bases. The CDR3 has 14 amino acids. J gave up 3 bases and V 4 bases, and 5 bases lay outside the gene matches. The germline CDR1 and CDR2 sequences are MNHEY and SVGAGI. DNA for the CDR3: TGTGCCAGCAGTTTATCAGCGGGAGACTACGAGCAGTACTTC. Translated, it gives CASSLSAGDYEQYF.

CDR3 in DNA: TGTGCCAGCAGCCCCGGGGGGCGGAATACGCAGTATTTT. Translation: CASSPGGRNTQYF. The chain is built from TRBV9 and TRBJ2-3, with D perhaps matching TRBD2 (7 bases). The CDR3 spans 13 residues. Germline CDR1 reads SGDLS; CDR2 reads YYNGEE. Trimming left V 4 bases short and J 7 bases short, with 13 bases between.

The CDR3 is CASSSPLEGGTDTQYF. The CDR3 nucleotides are TGTGCCAGCAGCTCCCCGCTAGAGGGTGGGACAGATACGCAGTATTTT. The chain recombines TRBV7-3 with TRBJ2-3, with a possible D match to TRBD2 (5 bases). Germline-derived CDR1 and CDR2 are SGHTA and FQGTGA. Trimming pared 4 bases from V and 3 bases from J, leaving 17 bases between. The CDR3 extends over 16 amino acids.